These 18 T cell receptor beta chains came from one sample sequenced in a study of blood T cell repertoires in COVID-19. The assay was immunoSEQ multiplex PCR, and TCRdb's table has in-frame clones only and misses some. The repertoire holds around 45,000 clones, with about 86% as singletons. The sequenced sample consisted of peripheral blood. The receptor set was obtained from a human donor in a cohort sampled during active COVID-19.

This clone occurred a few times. CDR3 loop: CASSLQTGTYEQYF. The CDR3 DNA reads TGTGCCAGCAGCCTTCAGACAGGGACCTACGAGCAGTACTTC. This rearrangement joins TRBV5-6 to TRBJ2-7; the match to TRBD1 covers 7 bases. Germline CDR1 SGHDT, CDR2 YYEEEE. The J segment lost 2 bases and the V segment lost 4 bases, leaving 6 bases of the junction unmatched. There are 14 residues in the CDR3.

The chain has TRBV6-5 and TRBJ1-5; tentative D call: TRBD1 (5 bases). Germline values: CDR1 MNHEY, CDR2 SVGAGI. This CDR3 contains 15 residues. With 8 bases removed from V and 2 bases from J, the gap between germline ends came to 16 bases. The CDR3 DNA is TGTGCCAGCGCAGCAGGGATTTTGGGCAATCAGCCCCAGCATTTT. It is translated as CASAAGILGNQPQHF.

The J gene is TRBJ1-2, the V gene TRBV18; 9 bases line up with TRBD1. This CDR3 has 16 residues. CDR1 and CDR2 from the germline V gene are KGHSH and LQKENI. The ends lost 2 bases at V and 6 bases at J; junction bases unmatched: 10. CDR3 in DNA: TGTGCCAGCTCACCAGACAGGGGGTCCGATTTTAATGGCTACACCTTC. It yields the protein CASSPDRGSDFNGYTF.

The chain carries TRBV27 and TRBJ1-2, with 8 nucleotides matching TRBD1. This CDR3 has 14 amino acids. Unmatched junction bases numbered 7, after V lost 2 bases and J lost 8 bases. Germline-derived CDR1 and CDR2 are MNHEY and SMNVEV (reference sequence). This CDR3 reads CASSLNRGGLGYTF. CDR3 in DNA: TGTGCCAGCAGTTTAAACAGGGGGGGACTAGGCTACACCTTC.

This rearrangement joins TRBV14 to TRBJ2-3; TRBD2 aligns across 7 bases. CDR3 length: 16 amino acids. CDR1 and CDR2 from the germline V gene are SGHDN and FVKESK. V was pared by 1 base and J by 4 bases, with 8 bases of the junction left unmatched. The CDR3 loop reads CASSQGRVAGADTQYF. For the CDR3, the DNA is TGTGCCAGCAGCCAAGGCAGGGTTGCGGGAGCAGATACGCAGTATTTT.

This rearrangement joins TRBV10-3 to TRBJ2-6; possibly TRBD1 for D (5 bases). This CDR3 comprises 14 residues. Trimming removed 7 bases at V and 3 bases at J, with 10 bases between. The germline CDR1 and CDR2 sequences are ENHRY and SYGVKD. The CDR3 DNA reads TGTGCCATCATGTCAGGGTTTGGGGCCAACGTCCTGACTTTC. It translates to CAIMSGFGANVLTF.

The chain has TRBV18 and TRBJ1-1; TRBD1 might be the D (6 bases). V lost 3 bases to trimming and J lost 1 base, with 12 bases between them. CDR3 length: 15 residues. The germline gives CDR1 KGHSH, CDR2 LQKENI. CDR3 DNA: TGTGCCAGCTCACCTATAAAACAGGGGAACACTGAAGCTTTCTTT. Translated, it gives CASSPIKQGNTEAFF. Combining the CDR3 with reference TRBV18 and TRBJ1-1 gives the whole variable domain NAGVMQNPRHLVRRRGQEARLRCSPMKGHSHVYWYRQLPEEGLKFMVYLQKENIIDESGMPKERFSAEFPKEGPSILRIQQVVRGDSAAYFCASSPIKQGNTEAFFGQGTRLTVV.

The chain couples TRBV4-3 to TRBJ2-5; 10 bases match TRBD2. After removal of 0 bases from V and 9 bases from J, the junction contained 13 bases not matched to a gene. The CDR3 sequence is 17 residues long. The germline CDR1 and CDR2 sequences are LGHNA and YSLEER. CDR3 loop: CASSQEQVSSGGQAQYF. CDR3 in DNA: TGCGCCAGCAGCCAAGAACAGGTCTCTAGCGGGGGACAGGCCCAGTACTTC.

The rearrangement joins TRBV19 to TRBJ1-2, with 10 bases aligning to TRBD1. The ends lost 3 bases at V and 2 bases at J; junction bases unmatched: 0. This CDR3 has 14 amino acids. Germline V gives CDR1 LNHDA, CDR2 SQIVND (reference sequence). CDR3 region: CASSMGQGNYGYTF. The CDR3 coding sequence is TGTGCCAGTAGTATGGGACAGGGGAACTATGGCTACACCTTC. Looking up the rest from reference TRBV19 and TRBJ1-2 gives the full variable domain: DGGITQSPKYLFRKEGQNVTLSCEQNLNHDAMYWYRQDPGQGLRLIYYSQIVNDFQKGDIAEGYSVSREKKESFPLTVTSAQKNPTAFYLCASSMGQGNYGYTFGSGTRLTVV.

The CDR3 protein is CASSEIRGSTNEKLFF. The CDR3 DNA reads as TGTGCCAGCAGTGAGATCAGGGGGTCAACTAATGAAAAACTGTTTTTT. The genes are TRBV2 and TRBJ1-4; 7 bases are shared with TRBD1. The CDR3 extends over 16 amino acids. Germline V CDR1 and CDR2: SNHLY, FYNNEI. V gave up 3 bases and J gave up 0 bases; unmatched junction bases: 4.

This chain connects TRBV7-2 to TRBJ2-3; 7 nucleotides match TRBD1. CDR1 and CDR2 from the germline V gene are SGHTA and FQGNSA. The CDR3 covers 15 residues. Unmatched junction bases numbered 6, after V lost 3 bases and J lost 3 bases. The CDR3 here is CASSFDRVGTDTQYF. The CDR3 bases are TGTGCCAGCAGCTTCGACAGGGTAGGAACAGATACGCAGTATTTT.

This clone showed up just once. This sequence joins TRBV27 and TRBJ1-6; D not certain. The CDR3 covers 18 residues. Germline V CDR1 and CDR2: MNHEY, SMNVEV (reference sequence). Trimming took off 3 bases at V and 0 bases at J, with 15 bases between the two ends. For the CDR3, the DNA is TGTGCCAGCAGTTTGACTCCCGTTGGACTCTCCTATAATTCACCCCTCCACTTT. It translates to CASSLTPVGLSYNSPLHF.

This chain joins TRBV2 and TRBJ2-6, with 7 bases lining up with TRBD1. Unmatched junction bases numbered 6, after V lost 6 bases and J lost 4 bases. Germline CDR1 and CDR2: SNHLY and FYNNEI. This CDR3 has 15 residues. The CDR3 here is CASREQGTGANVLTF. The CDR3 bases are TGTGCCAGCAGAGAACAGGGGACCGGGGCCAACGTCCTGACTTTC.

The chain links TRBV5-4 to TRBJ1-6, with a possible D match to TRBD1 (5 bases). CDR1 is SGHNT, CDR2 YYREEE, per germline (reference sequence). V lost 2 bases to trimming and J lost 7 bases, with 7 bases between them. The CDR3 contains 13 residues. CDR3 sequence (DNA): TGTGCCAGCAGCTTTCAGGGAAATTCACCCCTCCACTTT. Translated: CASSFQGNSPLHF.

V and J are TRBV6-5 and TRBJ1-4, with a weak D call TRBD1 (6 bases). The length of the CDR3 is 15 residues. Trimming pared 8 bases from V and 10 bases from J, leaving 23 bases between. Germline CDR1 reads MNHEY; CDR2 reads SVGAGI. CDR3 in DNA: TGTGCCAGCGGAGCGGGGGGCACCCCTGGGCCAAAACTGTTTTTT. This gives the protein CASGAGGTPGPKLFF.

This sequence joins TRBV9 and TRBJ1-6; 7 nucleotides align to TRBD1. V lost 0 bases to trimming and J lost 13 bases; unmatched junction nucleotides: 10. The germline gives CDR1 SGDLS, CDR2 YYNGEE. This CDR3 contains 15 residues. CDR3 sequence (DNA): TGTGCCAGCAGCGTAGCTGGGACAGCCTCTGGCCCCCTCCACTTT. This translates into CASSVAGTASGPLHF.

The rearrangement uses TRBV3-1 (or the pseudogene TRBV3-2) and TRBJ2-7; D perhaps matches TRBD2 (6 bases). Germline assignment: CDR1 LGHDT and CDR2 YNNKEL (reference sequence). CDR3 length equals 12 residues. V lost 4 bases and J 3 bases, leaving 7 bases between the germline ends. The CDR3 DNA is TGTGCCAGCAGCCTCGGGGGCTACGAGCAGTACTTC. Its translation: CASSLGGYEQYF.

CDR3 sequence: CASSFNGGPRTGELFF. The CDR3 nucleotides are TGTGCCAGCAGTTTCAACGGGGGGCCCCGCACCGGGGAGCTGTTTTTT. The V and J genes are TRBV2 and TRBJ2-2; possibly TRBD2 for D (7 bases). The CDR3 extends over 16 amino acids. CDR1 is SNHLY and CDR2 is FYNNEI in the germline V gene. Trimming shortened V by 5 bases and J by 4 bases, and 17 bases separated the two germline ends.